The 9 T cell receptor beta chains given below trace back to one sample, sequenced in a study of T cells in Graves' hyperthyroidism and ophthalmopathy. The investigators amplified TCR beta CDR3 regions from RNA transcripts. HTBI primers were used for first-round RT-PCR of the TCR CDR3. TCRdb re-called the multiplex PCR reads through MiXCR, storing one row per CDR3 protein. This sample has about 600,000 distinct CDR3 sequences, with 14% found just once. The sample consisted of blood. These receptors originate from a woman aged 18-35 years with Graves' ophthalmopathy.

This clonotype showed up many times. The genes are TRBV10-3 and TRBJ2-7; 15 nucleotides match TRBD2. V was pared by 5 bases and J by 4 bases, with 15 bases of the junction left unmatched. CDR3 length equals 19 residues. CDR1 is ENHRY and CDR2 is SYGVKD in the germline V gene. The DNA of the CDR3 is TGTGCCATCAGTAAAGGACAGCCGGGACTAGCGGGAGGATTGTACGAGCAGTACTTC. Translation gives CAISKGQPGLAGGLYEQYF.

This CDR3 reads CSASNQGHWNTEAFF. In DNA, the CDR3 is TGCAGTGCTAGTAATCAAGGACACTGGAACACTGAAGCTTTCTTT. This sequence joins TRBV20-1 and TRBJ1-1; tentatively, D is TRBD1 (5 bases). Trimming stripped 3 bases from V and 1 base from J, with 15 bases between. CDR1 and CDR2 from the germline V gene are DFQATT and SNEGSKA (reference sequence). This CDR3 has 15 residues.

This clonotype has a count of ten or more. This chain joins TRBV18 and TRBJ1-5; 12 bases map to TRBD1. Germline CDR1 is KGHSH and CDR2 is LQKENI. The CDR3 contains 16 residues. V was pared by 2 bases and J by 3 bases, with 2 bases of the junction left unmatched. The CDR3 here is CASSPLGQGANQPQHF. The CDR3 DNA reads TGTGCCAGCTCACCATTGGGACAGGGGGCCAATCAGCCCCAGCATTTT.

About this clonotype: Being one base from a much bigger clone, this may be a read error. The CDR3 DNA reads as TGTGCCAGCAGTCCCGGGGGTAGCGGTTCCTACGGGCAGTACTTC. This gives the protein CASSPGGSGSYGQYF. This chain links TRBV28 with TRBJ2-7, with D perhaps TRBD2 (6 bases). Germline loops: CDR1 MDHEN, CDR2 SYDVKM. The CDR3 is made up of 15 amino acids. The entire variable domain, with the rest obtained from reference TRBV28 and TRBJ2-7, is as follows: DVKVTQSSRYLVKRTGEKVFLECVQDMDHENMFWYRQDPGLGLRLIYFSYDVKMKEKGDIPEGYSVSREKKERFSLILESASTNQTSMYLCASSPGGSGSYGQYFGPGTRLTVT.

This clonotype came up many times. The chain uses TRBV5-1 and TRBJ1-1; 7 bases agree with TRBD1. CDR3 length equals 18 residues. CDR1 and CDR2 (germline): SGHRS, YFSETQ. V lost 3 bases to trimming and J lost 0 bases; unmatched junction nucleotides: 14. CDR3 nucleotides: TGCGCCAGCAGCTCATTCCGGGACAGAAGTTTTTTGAACACTGAAGCTTTCTTT. Amino acids: CASSSFRDRSFLNTEAFF.

Remarks on this clonotype: A clone one base away is much larger, so this may be a read error. The chain couples TRBV28 to TRBJ1-1; perhaps TRBD1 as D (5 bases). The germline V gene has CDR1 MDHEN and CDR2 SYDVKM. The CDR3 runs to 14 residues. Trimming removed 1 base at V and 1 base at J, with 7 bases between. The CDR3 loop reads CASSLFRANTEAFF. The DNA of the CDR3 is TGTGCCAGCAGTTTATTCAGGGCGAACACTGAAGCTTTCTTT.

The chain carries TRBV4-1 and TRBJ2-7; D is perhaps TRBD1 (6 bases). This CDR3 comprises 16 residues. Germline loops: CDR1 MGHRA, CDR2 YSYEKL. Trimming pared 1 base from V and 2 bases from J, leaving 15 bases between. The CDR3 DNA is TGCGCCAGCAGCCAAGGGCGAATTGACAGGCCCTACGAGCAGTACTTC. Translating it yields CASSQGRIDRPYEQYF.

This clonotype was counted at least ten times. The rearrangement joins TRBV27 to TRBJ1-1; 9 nucleotides line up with TRBD1. V dropped 4 bases and J dropped 6; count of bases not matched to a gene: 12. CDR1 and CDR2 (germline): MNHEY, SMNVEV (reference sequence). This CDR3 is built from 16 residues. The CDR3 here is CASSSRDRAGWAEAFF. The CDR3 nucleotides read TGTGCCAGCAGTTCCCGGGACAGGGCTGGTTGGGCTGAAGCTTTCTTT.

This clonotype was counted many times. J is TRBJ1-4 and V is TRBV12-3 or TRBV12-4, with TRBD1 matching over 7 bases. The CDR3 covers 13 residues. V gave up 8 bases and J gave up 8 bases; unmatched junction bases: 8. The CDR3 nucleotides read TGTGCCAGCGGTACAGGGGCCCGAGAAAAACTGTTTTTT. This gives the protein CASGTGAREKLFF.